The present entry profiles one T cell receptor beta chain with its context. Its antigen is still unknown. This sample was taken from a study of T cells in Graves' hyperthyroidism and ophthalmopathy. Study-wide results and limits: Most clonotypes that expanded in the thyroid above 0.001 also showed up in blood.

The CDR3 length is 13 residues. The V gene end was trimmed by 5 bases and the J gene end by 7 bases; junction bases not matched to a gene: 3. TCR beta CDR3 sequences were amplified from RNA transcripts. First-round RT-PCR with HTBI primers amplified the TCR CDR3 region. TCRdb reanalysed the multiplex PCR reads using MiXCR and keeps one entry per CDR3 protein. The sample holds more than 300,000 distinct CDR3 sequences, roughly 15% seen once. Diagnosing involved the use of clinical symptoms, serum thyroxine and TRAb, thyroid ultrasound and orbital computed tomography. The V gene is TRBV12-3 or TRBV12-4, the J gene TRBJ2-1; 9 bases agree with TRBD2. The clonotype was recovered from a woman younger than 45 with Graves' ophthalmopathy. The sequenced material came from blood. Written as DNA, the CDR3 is TGTGCCAGCAGTACGAGCGGGGGGAATGAGCAGTTCTTC. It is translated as CASSTSGGNEQFF.